This entry lists 15 T cell receptor beta chains sequenced from one sample in a study of CD8 T cells in Susac syndrome. The RNA input was roughly 0.45 to 1 ug, and it was reverse transcribed with random hexamers. TCRdb called the immunoSEQ multiplex PCR reads again in MiXCR, with one record for every CDR3 protein. The table shows roughly 80,000 distinct CDR3 sequences, with approximately 93% occurring only once. Sequencing was done on a sample of CD8+ T cells from PBMCs. The receptor source for this set is a human donor with Susac syndrome.

The chain joins TRBV11-3 to TRBJ2-7; no reliable D call. Trimming removed 0 bases from V and 3 bases from J, with 12 bases in between. The length of the CDR3 is 15 residues. Germline-derived CDR1 and CDR2 are SGHNT and YENEEA. The CDR3 DNA is TGTGCCAGCAGCTTAGATCCGGTAGGGTACTACGAGCAGTACTTC. It yields the protein CASSLDPVGYYEQYF.

V and J are TRBV23-1 and TRBJ1-2; D might be TRBD1 (5 bases). TRBV23-1 is an ORF, with its function uncertain. V was shortened by 6 bases and J by 7 bases, with 30 bases between the two germline ends. The CDR3 totals 18 residues. The CDR3 sequence is CASRGRGGSLLRMGGYTF. CDR3 bases: TGCGCCAGCAGGGGGCGGGGGGGATCACTTCTGAGGATGGGTGGCTACACCTTC.

The chain has TRBV27 and TRBJ1-5; no clear D. Germline assignment: CDR1 MNHEY and CDR2 SMNVEV (reference sequence). V gave up 5 bases and J gave up 5 bases, with 7 bases separating them. The CDR3 is made up of 12 amino acids. The CDR3 loop reads CASSRAHQPQHF. CDR3 sequence (DNA): TGTGCCAGCAGTAGGGCCCATCAGCCCCAGCATTTT.

This rearrangement joins TRBV7-9 to TRBJ2-5, with D possibly matching TRBD2 (6 bases). The CDR3 has 15 amino acids. Germline V gene data show CDR1 as SEHNR and CDR2 as FQNEAQ (reference sequence). Trimming removed 6 bases from V and 2 bases from J, with 16 bases in between. The CDR3 sequence is CASSQLWGGQETQYF. CDR3 DNA: TGTGCCAGCAGTCAACTGTGGGGAGGACAAGAGACCCAGTACTTC.

This sequence joins TRBV9 and TRBJ2-1; no reliable D call. The CDR3 loop spans 15 amino acids. The germline CDR1 and CDR2 sequences are SGDLS and YYNGEE. V was pared by 0 bases and J by 2 bases, with 9 bases between. CDR3: CASSVESAPYNEQFF. CDR3 coding DNA: TGTGCCAGCAGCGTAGAAAGTGCACCCTACAATGAGCAGTTCTTC.

This chain uses TRBV7-2 with TRBJ1-2; D is undetermined. The length of the CDR3 is 13 residues. V dropped 4 bases and J dropped 1 base, with 7 bases sitting between them. Looked up from germline, CDR1 is SGHTA and CDR2 is FQGNSA. CDR3 protein: CASSYGLNYGYTF. The CDR3 coding sequence is TGTGCCAGCAGCTACGGACTTAACTATGGCTACACCTTC.

The V call is TRBV2, the J call TRBJ2-3; D is undetermined. This CDR3 region has 12 residues. Deletions cut 8 bases from V and 2 bases from J, with 8 bases between. The V gene's germline CDR1 is SNHLY and CDR2 FYNNEI. CDR3 coding DNA: TGTGCCAGCCTCTTTAACACAGATACGCAGTATTTT. It codes for CASLFNTDTQYF.

The rearrangement joins TRBV4-3 to TRBJ2-3, with no clear D. CDR1 is LGHNA, CDR2 YSLEER, per germline. V gave up 3 bases and J gave up 1 base, with 11 bases separating them. The CDR3 runs 15 residues. CDR3 region: CASSQKSAGTDTQYF. The CDR3 coding sequence is TGCGCCAGCAGCCAGAAATCGGCGGGCACAGATACGCAGTATTTT.

The chain employs TRBV3-1 and TRBJ1-5; 7 positions match TRBD1. The CDR3 spans 17 residues. The V and J ends lost 2 bases and 2 bases, in that order; junction bases with no gene match: 9. Germline lookup yields CDR1 LGHDT and CDR2 YNNKEL (reference sequence). The DNA of the CDR3 is TGTGCCAGCAGCCAAAACCCCAGGGGGGCAGGCAATCAGCCCCAGCATTTT. Amino acid sequence: CASSQNPRGAGNQPQHF.

The chain links TRBV2 to TRBJ2-3; D ambiguous. Germline V gene sequence: CDR1 SNHLY, CDR2 FYNNEI. The CDR3 is 15 residues long. Trimming stripped 2 bases from V and 4 bases from J, with 13 bases between. The CDR3 nucleotides are TGTGCCAGCAGTGAATTGACCAGTCTGGCAGATACGCAGTATTTT. This encodes CASSELTSLADTQYF.

The chain uses TRBV4-3 and TRBJ1-2; TRBD1 is a possible D gene (6 bases). The CDR3 covers 17 residues. Germline CDR1 is LGHNA and CDR2 is YSLEER. Deletions cut 0 bases from V and 4 bases from J, with 18 bases between. This CDR3 is CASSQDIATGLLYGYTF. DNA for the CDR3: TGCGCCAGCAGCCAAGATATAGCGACAGGTCTTCTCTATGGCTACACCTTC.

The chain carries TRBV4-1 and TRBJ1-5; D possibly corresponds to TRBD1 (5 bases). V lost 1 base to trimming and J lost 6 bases, with 7 bases between them. This CDR3 is 13 amino acids long. The germline V gene encodes CDR1 MGHRA and CDR2 YSYEKL. CDR3 DNA sequence: TGCGCCAGCAGCCAAGCTCAGGGTCAGCCCCAGCATTTT. This codes for CASSQAQGQPQHF.

This clonotype was recorded once. This rearrangement joins TRBV12-3 or TRBV12-4 to TRBJ2-3; 9 nucleotides match TRBD2. CDR3 length equals 17 residues. V lost 4 bases to trimming and J lost 6 bases; unmatched junction nucleotides: 14. The CDR3 protein is CASSSAPGTSPWDTQYF. The CDR3 DNA reads TGTGCCAGCAGTTCGGCCCCAGGGACTAGCCCATGGGATACGCAGTATTTT.

The chain joins TRBV5-1 to TRBJ2-5; no clear D. The CDR3 covers 14 residues. Germline V lookup: CDR1 SGHRS, CDR2 YFSETQ. The ends were cut back, 4 bases at V and 5 bases at J, with 15 bases in the middle. CDR3 in DNA: TGCGCCAGCAGCGCCGGGCTCAACTCGGAGACCCAGTACTTC. It is translated as CASSAGLNSETQYF.

The chain combines TRBV5-6 with TRBJ2-1, with unresolved D. Per germline, CDR1 SGHDT and CDR2 YYEEEE. This CDR3 has 11 residues. V gave up 7 bases and J gave up 10 bases, with 12 bases separating them. CDR3: CASGPLEEQFF. CDR3 in DNA: TGTGCCAGCGGACCGCTGGAAGAGCAGTTCTTC.